One and the same sample provided the 3 T cell receptor beta chains below, sequenced in a study of CD8 T cells in ankylosing spondylitis. Study observations and caveats: Blood of patients with ankylosing spondylitis appeared to be characterized by a TCR beta motif of eight or nine highly homologous variants.

TCRdb re-called the 5' RACE reads through MiXCR, storing one row per CDR3 protein. The table has roughly 450,000 distinct CDR3 sequences, 20% to 30% seen once. Their recognized antigens are unknown. The sequenced material came from blood, either unsorted or a sorted T cell fraction (not recorded which). These receptors came from a male donor with ankylosing spondylitis.

This clonotype was seen only a few times. J is TRBJ2-1 and V is TRBV20-1; D tentatively reads TRBD1 or TRBD2 (6 bases each). Germline CDR1 reads DFQATT; CDR2 reads SNEGSKA (reference sequence). V lost 5 bases and J 6 bases, leaving 11 bases between the germline ends. This CDR3 contains 12 residues. CDR3 nucleotides: TGCAGTGCTTCCAAGGGGGGCAATGAGCAGTTCTTC. Amino acids: CSASKGGNEQFF.

This chain links TRBV9 with TRBJ2-2; TRBD2 is a possible D gene (6 bases). Trimming left V 7 bases short and J 2 bases short, with 12 bases between. CDR1 and CDR2 (germline): SGDLS, YYNGEE. The CDR3 loop spans 14 amino acids. CDR3 sequence: CASARGPNTGELFF. The CDR3 region has the DNA TGTGCCAGCGCGCGGGGCCCTAACACCGGGGAGCTGTTTTTT.

This clonotype was counted only a few times. The chain recombines TRBV29-1 with TRBJ1-5; no clear D gene. This CDR3 spans 13 amino acids. CDR1 and CDR2 from the germline V gene are SQVTM and ANQGSEA. Trimming took 4 bases from V and 6 from J, leaving 13 bases between them. This chain's CDR3 is CSVVWRPGQPQHF. The CDR3 nucleotides are TGCAGCGTTGTCTGGCGCCCCGGTCAGCCCCAGCATTTT.